The clone carrying this T cell receptor (beta chain) appeared many times. The antigen is undetermined. Any gene name here is a mouse gene name. The read terminates 4 residues before the CDR3 end, so the remaining end is supplied by the germline J gene. V was cut by 1 base and J by 2 bases, with 11 bases left in between. Germline V gene sequence: CDR1 NNHDY, CDR2 SYVADS. This CDR3 contains 15 residues. The data belong to a study of CD8+ T cells in alopecia areata. In the study overall: Graft recipients were approximately 6-11-week-old female C3H/HeJ mice, and donor skin originated from approximately 6-13-month-old C3H/HeJ mice with spontaneous alopecia. Notes on the study in general: Lesional scalp, notably in alopecia totalis/universalis, had clonality above that of normal scalp. Mice showed clearer TCR sharing than patients did, a gap that was possibly HLA-related.

Reverse transcribed after extraction, RNA yielded cDNA as the sequencing template. The assay was immunoSEQ multiplex PCR, and TCRdb's table has in-frame clones only and misses some. Altogether around 100,000 clones were found in the sample, and no singletons occur. This chain joins TRBV13-3 and TRBJ2-3; tentatively, D is TRBD2 (7 bases). This sequence originates from a C3H/HeJ mouse with alopecia areata. The mouse strain carries the MHC haplotype H2-k. The sequenced sample consisted of lesional skin. This chain's CDR3 is CASSDSGGDAETLYF. Partial CDR3 DNA: TGTGCCAGCAGTGATTCGGGGGGCGATGCAGAA.